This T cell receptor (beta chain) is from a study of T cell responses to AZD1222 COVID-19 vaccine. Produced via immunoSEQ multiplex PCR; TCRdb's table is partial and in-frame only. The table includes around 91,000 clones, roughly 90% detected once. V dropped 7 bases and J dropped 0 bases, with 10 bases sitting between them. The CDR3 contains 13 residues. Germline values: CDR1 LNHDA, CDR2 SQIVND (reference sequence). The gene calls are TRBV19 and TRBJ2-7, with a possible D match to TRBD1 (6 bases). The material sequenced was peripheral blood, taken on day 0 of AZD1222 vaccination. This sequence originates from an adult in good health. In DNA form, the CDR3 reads TGTGCCAGTATGCAGACAGGCTCCTACGAGCAGTACTTC. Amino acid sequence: CASMQTGSYEQYF.